Listed below are T cell receptor beta chains from one sample, sequenced in a study of CD8+CD57+ T cells in acquired aplastic anemia. TCRdb re-derived calls from the reads in MiXCR, one entry per CDR3 protein. The table has over 150,000 distinct CDR3 sequences, roughly 40% seen once. Sequences were obtained from sorted CD4+, CD8+, or CD8+CD57+ T cells (not recorded which) from PBMCs. The source is a human donor in good health. Both conserved end residues are part of each CDR3. A D gene is named only where the DNA matches it firmly. Clone size is stated in some rows and not others, as once, few, many or a class when expanded.

TRBJ1-5 TRBD1 TRBV10-3 many TGTGCCATCAGCGGACAGGGGTTTGGCAATCAGCCCCAGCATTTT CAISGQGFGNQPQHF
TRBJ1-5 NA TRBV20-1 NA TGCAGTGCTAGACCCGGAAATCAGCCCCAGCATTTT CSARPGNQPQHF
TRBJ1-1 NA TRBV5-6 many TGTGCCAGCAGCCTCCCCGGTGAAGCTTTCTTT CASSLPGEAFF
TRBJ1-1 NA TRBV12-3/TRBV12-4 many TGTGCCAGCGGACGGTCGAACACTGAAGCTTTCTTT CASGRSNTEAFF
TRBJ1-3 NA TRBV7-2 many TGTGCCAGCAGAATAGCCTCTGGAAACACCATATATTTT CASRIASGNTIYF
TRBJ2-7 TRBD2 TRBV7-2 many TGTGCCAGCAGCTTTTCTCGGGGGGACGAGCAGTACTTC CASSFSRGDEQYF
TRBJ1-2 TRBD1 TRBV9 NA TGTGCCAGCAGCGGCCGACAGGGGGAAGGTGGCTACACCTTC CASSGRQGEGGYTF
TRBJ2-7 NA TRBV10-1 many TGCGCCAGCAGTGAGTCGGCAGCCTACGAGCAGTACTTC CASSESAAYEQYF
TRBJ1-2 NA TRBV29-1 many TGCAGCGTTGCTAAGGACACCACTAACTATGGCTACACCTTC CSVAKDTTNYGYTF
TRBJ2-7 NA TRBV7-2 NA TGTGCCAGCAGCCGGACAGCAGATGCCTACGAGCAGTACTTC CASSRTADAYEQYF
TRBJ2-1 TRBD2 TRBV2 many TGTGCCAGGGCTAAGACTAGCGGGAGTTACAATGAGCAGTTCTTC CARAKTSGSYNEQFF
TRBJ2-5 NA TRBV7-9 few TGTGCCAGCAGCTTAATGAGGAAGGAGACCCAGTACTTC CASSLMRKETQYF
TRBJ2-7 TRBD2 TRBV29-1 NA TGCAGCGTTGAAGAAGTTGCCGGGGGGGAGCAGTACTTC CSVEEVAGGEQYF
TRBJ1-4 NA TRBV20-1 NA TGCAGTGCTAGAGTATGGTCAGACCTAGCAACTAATGAAAAACTGTTTTTT CSARVWSDLATNEKLFF